The 14 T cell receptor beta chains in this list originate from one sample, sequenced in a study of T cell responses to AZD1222 COVID-19 vaccine. Data came from immunoSEQ multiplex PCR; TCRdb stores just in-frame clones and leaves some out. The profile shows around 200,000 clones, approximately 93% of them singletons. This sample comprised peripheral blood, obtained on day 0 of AZD1222 vaccination. The receptors stem from an adult in good health.

This chain joins TRBV27 and TRBJ1-5; D is possibly TRBD1 (6 bases). CDR1 is MNHEY, CDR2 SMNVEV, per germline (reference sequence). The length of the CDR3 is 13 residues. Trimming pared 7 bases from V and 2 bases from J, leaving 9 bases between. DNA for the CDR3: TGTGCCAGCAACCCAGGGGGCAATCAGCCCCAGCATTTT. This codes for CASNPGGNQPQHF.

The chain links TRBV5-6 to TRBJ1-3; TRBD1 aligns across 7 bases. Germline-derived CDR1 and CDR2 are SGHDT and YYEEEE. Germline trimming cut 4 bases from V and 4 bases from J; bases unmatched to any gene: 8. This CDR3 has 15 residues. CDR3: CASSGEGALGNTIYF. The CDR3 region has the DNA TGTGCCAGCAGCGGGGAGGGGGCATTGGGAAACACCATATATTTT.

This rearrangement joins TRBV5-5 to TRBJ1-4, with D perhaps matching TRBD1 (6 bases). CDR3 size: 17 residues. Trimming removed 4 bases at V and 0 bases at J, with 16 bases between. Germline CDR1 and CDR2: SGHKS and YYEKEE (reference sequence). CDR3 amino acids: CASSPLQGSATNEKLFF. CDR3 bases: TGTGCCAGCAGCCCTTTACAGGGCAGTGCAACTAATGAAAAACTGTTTTTT.

This chain connects TRBV19 to TRBJ1-2, with no clear D. The length of the CDR3 is 13 residues. Trimming left V 0 bases short and J 2 bases short, with 4 bases between. Germline values: CDR1 LNHDA, CDR2 SQIVND (reference sequence). The CDR3: CASSIDGNYGYTF. CDR3 sequence (DNA): TGTGCCAGTAGTATAGACGGAAACTATGGCTACACCTTC.

This chain joins TRBV19 and TRBJ2-7; 9 nucleotides agree with TRBD2. CDR3 length: 13 amino acids. With V trimmed by 8 bases and J by 6 bases, 8 bases remained unmatched. The germline V gene encodes CDR1 LNHDA and CDR2 SQIVND (reference sequence). CDR3 nucleotides: TGTGCCAGTTTCGGCGGGGGGGCAGGCGAGCAGTACTTC. As protein: CASFGGGAGEQYF.

The chain uses TRBV15 and TRBJ1-2; D gene ambiguous. The CDR3 runs to 16 residues. Germline V gene lookup returns CDR1 LNHNV and CDR2 YYDKDF (reference sequence). Trimming pared 0 bases from V and 4 bases from J, leaving 15 bases between. The DNA of the CDR3 is TGTGCCACCAGCAGAGATCACCGGGCAGTGGTCTATGGCTACACCTTC. This translates into CATSRDHRAVVYGYTF.

V gene TRBV27 combines with J gene TRBJ2-3; D gene uncertain. The germline CDR1 and CDR2 sequences are MNHEY and SMNVEV (reference sequence). CDR3 length equals 15 residues. V lost 7 bases, J lost 0 bases, and 14 bases lay in between. CDR3 DNA sequence: TGTGCCAGCACCCCAGGAGTAGCAAGCACAGATACGCAGTATTTT. Residues: CASTPGVASTDTQYF.

This chain uses TRBV19 with TRBJ1-2, with D uncertain. The ends were cut back, 2 bases at V and 5 bases at J, with 9 bases in the middle. There are 13 residues in the CDR3. Germline CDR1 LNHDA, CDR2 SQIVND (reference sequence). CDR3 sequence (DNA): TGTGCCAGTAGTATAATGGAGGGTTATGGCTACACCTTC. This gives the protein CASSIMEGYGYTF. Full variable domain (missing parts from reference TRBV19 and TRBJ1-2): DGGITQSPKYLFRKEGQNVTLSCEQNLNHDAMYWYRQDPGQGLRLIYYSQIVNDFQKGDIAEGYSVSREKKESFPLTVTSAQKNPTAFYLCASSIMEGYGYTFGSGTRLTVV.

The chain combines TRBV18 with TRBJ1-1; a possible D gene is TRBD1 (5 bases). This CDR3 is built from 12 residues. Trimming took off 2 bases at V and 9 bases at J, with 10 bases between the two ends. Germline V gene sequence: CDR1 KGHSH, CDR2 LQKENI. DNA of the CDR3: TGTGCCAGCTCACCAGCAGGGATAAAAGCTTTCTTT. Translation: CASSPAGIKAFF. Full variable domain (remainder filled in from reference TRBV18 and TRBJ1-1): NAGVMQNPRHLVRRRGQEARLRCSPMKGHSHVYWYRQLPEEGLKFMVYLQKENIIDESGMPKERFSAEFPKEGPSILRIQQVVRGDSAAYFCASSPAGIKAFFGQGTRLTVV.

The count of this clone is one. The rearrangement uses TRBV30 and TRBJ1-5; no reliable D call. Trimming took off 0 bases at V and 5 bases at J, with 8 bases between the two ends. The CDR3 spans 13 residues. CDR1 GTSNPN and CDR2 SVGIG come from the germline V gene (reference sequence). The CDR3 DNA follows: TGTGCCTGGAGTGTACGTTGGGATCAGCCCCAGCATTTT. This sequence encodes CAWSVRWDQPQHF. Variable domain in full (rest from reference TRBV30 and TRBJ1-5): SQTIHQWPATLVQPVGSPLSLECTVEGTSNPNLYWYRQAAGRGLQLLFYSVGIGQISSEVPQNLSASRPQDRQFILSSKKLLLSDSGFYLCAWSVRWDQPQHFGDGTRLSIL.

This rearrangement joins TRBV6-1 to TRBJ1-2, with D perhaps matching TRBD1 (5 bases). CDR3 length equals 14 residues. V was trimmed by 3 bases and J by 1 base, leaving 9 bases between them. Germline CDR1 is MNHNS and CDR2 is SASEGT. The CDR3 DNA reads TGTGCCAGCAGTGAGGGGGTCAGTAACTATGGCTACACCTTC. Its translation is CASSEGVSNYGYTF.

The chain couples TRBV19 to TRBJ1-5; 8 bases fit TRBD1. In germline, CDR1 is LNHDA, CDR2 SQIVND (reference sequence). Trimming took 4 bases from V and 7 from J; bases not matched to a gene: 6. The CDR3 totals 14 residues. The CDR3 loop is CASSTSGGGQPQHF. DNA of the CDR3: TGTGCCAGTAGTACTTCAGGGGGCGGGCAGCCCCAGCATTTT.

The chain combines TRBV5-1 with TRBJ1-2; D uncertain. The CDR3 runs 15 residues. Germline CDR1 SGHRS, CDR2 YFSETQ. Trimming took off 0 bases at V and 0 bases at J, with 9 bases between the two ends. The CDR3 sequence is CASSLGQTTNYGYTF. The CDR3 bases are TGCGCCAGCAGCTTGGGGCAGACTACTAACTATGGCTACACCTTC.

The chain recombines TRBV30 with TRBJ2-1; the D gene could be TRBD1 or TRBD2 (5 bases each). Germline V gene data show CDR1 as GTSNPN and CDR2 as SVGIG (reference sequence). This CDR3 is built from 16 residues. V lost 0 bases to trimming and J lost 4 bases, with 16 bases between them. The CDR3 bases are TGTGCCTGGAGTGTATACGGGGCAGGTTCTTACAATGAGCAGTTCTTC. Translated, it gives CAWSVYGAGSYNEQFF. Full variable domain (outside the CDR3, taken from reference TRBV30 and TRBJ2-1): SQTIHQWPATLVQPVGSPLSLECTVEGTSNPNLYWYRQAAGRGLQLLFYSVGIGQISSEVPQNLSASRPQDRQFILSSKKLLLSDSGFYLCAWSVYGAGSYNEQFFGPGTRLTVL.